The sequence of this TCR beta chain was determined in a study of OX40 agonist ivuxolimab in advanced cancers. Trimming cost V 2 bases and J 3 bases; bases outside gene matches: 7. CDR1 is SEHNR, CDR2 FQNEAQ, per germline (reference sequence). The CDR3 has 15 amino acids. The method was immunoSEQ multiplex PCR; TCRdb's version includes in-frame clones alone and lacks a portion of them. This table has around 55,000 clones, 80% to 90% appearing once. The sequence was collected from an adult with an advanced solid tumor such as melanoma, head and neck, liver or kidney cancer. V gene TRBV7-9 combines with J gene TRBJ2-7; 7 bases are shared with TRBD1. Specimen: CD4+ or CD8+ T cells sorted from blood, collected in a trial of the OX40 agonist ivuxolimab. The CDR3 protein is CASSLFEGAVYEQYF. The CDR3 DNA reads TGTGCCAGCAGCTTATTTGAGGGGGCTGTCTACGAGCAGTACTTC.